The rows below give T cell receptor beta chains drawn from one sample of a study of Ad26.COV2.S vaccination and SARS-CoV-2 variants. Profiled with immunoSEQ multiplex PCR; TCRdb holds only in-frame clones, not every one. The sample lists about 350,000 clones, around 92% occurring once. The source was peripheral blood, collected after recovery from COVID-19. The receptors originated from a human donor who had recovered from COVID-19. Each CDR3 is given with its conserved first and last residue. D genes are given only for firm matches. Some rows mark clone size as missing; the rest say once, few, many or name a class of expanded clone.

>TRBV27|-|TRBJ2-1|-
TGTGCCAGCAGTTTAGTAGGGGATGAGCAGTTCTTC
CASSLVGDEQFF
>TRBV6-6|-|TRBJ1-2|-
TGTGCCAGCAGTTACCCGGGAGGGTATGGCTACACCTTC
CASSYPGGYGYTF
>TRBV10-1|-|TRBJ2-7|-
TGCGCCAGCAGTCAAGTTCCCACGGAGCAGTACTTC
CASSQVPTEQYF
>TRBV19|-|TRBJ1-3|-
TGTGCCAGTAGTATAGGTGCTCGGGTCCTCCACTCTGGAAACACCATATATTTT
CASSIGARVLHSGNTIYF
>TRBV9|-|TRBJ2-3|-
TGTGCCAGCAGCGGGTATTTTTCTGGACAGTCTAGCACAGATACGCAGTATTTT
CASSGYFSGQSSTDTQYF
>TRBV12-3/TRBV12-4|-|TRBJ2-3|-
TGTGCCAGCAGCCGTGGTGCAGATACGCAGTATTTT
CASSRGADTQYF
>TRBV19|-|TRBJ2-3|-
TGTGCCAGTAGTACTATTCCAGACTGGGACGATACGCAGTATTTT
CASSTIPDWDDTQYF
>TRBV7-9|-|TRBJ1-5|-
TGTGCCAGCAGCGCCGGGACTCTCGACTCTCAGCCCCAGCATTTT
CASSAGTLDSQPQHF
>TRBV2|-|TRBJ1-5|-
TGTGCCAGCTCGTTGAGGGGCGGAAATCAGCCCCAGCATTTT
CASSLRGGNQPQHF
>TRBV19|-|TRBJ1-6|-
TGTGCCAGTAGTCGCCGACAGGAGAGGGATTCACCCCTCCACTTT
CASSRRQERDSPLHF
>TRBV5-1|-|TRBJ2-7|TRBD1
TGCGCCAGCAGCTTTTCTCTGACAGGGGGCTACGAGCAGTACTTC
CASSFSLTGGYEQYF
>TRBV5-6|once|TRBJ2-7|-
TGTGCCAGCAGCCCCGGCGGAGCCTACGAGCAGTACTTC
CASSPGGAYEQYF
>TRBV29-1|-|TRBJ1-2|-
TGCAGCGCAGGACACCTAGCTAACTATGGCTACACCTTC
CSAGHLANYGYTF
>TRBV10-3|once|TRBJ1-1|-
TGTGCCATCAGTGCCAGCGGGGGCCAGCTTAACACTGAAGCTTTCTTT
CAISASGGQLNTEAFF
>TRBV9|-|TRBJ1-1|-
TGTGCCAGCAGCGTAGAGGTCCGGAACACTGAAGCTTTCTTT
CASSVEVRNTEAFF
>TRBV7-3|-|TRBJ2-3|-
TGTGCCAGCAGCCCGCGAGCCCGGATTGGGACAGATACGCAGTATTTT
CASSPRARIGTDTQYF
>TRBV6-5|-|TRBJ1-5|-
TGTGCCAGCAGTTCATTTAAGGGACCTAATCAGCCCCAGCATTTT
CASSSFKGPNQPQHF
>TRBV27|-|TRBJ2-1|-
TGTGCCAGCAGCCAAGGGGCTATCAATGAGCAGTTCTTC
CASSQGAINEQFF
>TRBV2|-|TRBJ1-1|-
TGTGCCAGCAGTGAAGAGGGGAACACTGAAGCTTTCTTT
CASSEEGNTEAFF
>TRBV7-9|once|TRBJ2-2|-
TGTGCCAGCAGCTTAGGTACCGGGGAGCTGTTTTTT
CASSLGTGELFF
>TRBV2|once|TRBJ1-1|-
TGTGCCAGCAGGGACACCCGGGCTTTGAACACTGAAGCTTTCTTT
CASRDTRALNTEAFF
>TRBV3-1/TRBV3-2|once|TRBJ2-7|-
TGTGCCAGCAGCCAAGTTTATCCGGGCCTACGGCACGAGCAGTACTTC
CASSQVYPGLRHEQYF
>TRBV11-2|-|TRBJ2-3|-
TGTGCCAGCAGCTTAGCGACCACCAGGACACTGGGCACAGATACGCAGTATTTT
CASSLATTRTLGTDTQYF
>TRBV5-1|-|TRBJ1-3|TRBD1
TGCGCCAGCAGCTTTGCAGGGGGCCGTTTTGGAAACACCATATATTTT
CASSFAGGRFGNTIYF
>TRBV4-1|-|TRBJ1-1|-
TGCGCCAGCAGTCCAAGCGTCCCGAACATGAACACTGAAGCTTTCTTT
CASSPSVPNMNTEAFF
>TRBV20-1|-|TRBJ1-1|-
TGCAGTGCATCAAGACCGACTGAAGCTTTCTTT
CSASRPTEAFF
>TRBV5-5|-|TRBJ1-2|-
TGTGCCAGCAGCGAGGGGAGGGTTGACTATGGCTACACCTTC
CASSEGRVDYGYTF
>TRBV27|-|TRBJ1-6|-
TGTGCCAGCAGTAACAGACTGGCCCGGTGGCCCCTCCACTTT
CASSNRLARWPLHF
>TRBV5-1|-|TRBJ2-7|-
TGCGCCAGCAGCTTGGATTCAGGGGGGACCTCCTACGAGCAGTACTTC
CASSLDSGGTSYEQYF
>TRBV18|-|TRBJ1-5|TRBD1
TGTGCCAGCTCACAGGGGGAGGGGACAGATCAGCCCCAGCATTTT
CASSQGEGTDQPQHF
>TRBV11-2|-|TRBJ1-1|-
TGTGCCAGCAGCTTAGGGACAAAGAACACTGAAGCTTTCTTT
CASSLGTKNTEAFF
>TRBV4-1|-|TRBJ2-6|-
TGCGCCAGCAGCCAAGATCAGGACTCTGGGGCCAACGTCCTGACTTTC
CASSQDQDSGANVLTF
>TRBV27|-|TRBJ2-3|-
TGTGCCAGTTGGGGTGCAGATACGCAGTATTTT
CASWGADTQYF
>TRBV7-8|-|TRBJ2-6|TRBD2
TGTGCCAGCAGCTTAGATTCGGGGGGGTCCGGGGCCAACGTCCTGACTTTC
CASSLDSGGSGANVLTF
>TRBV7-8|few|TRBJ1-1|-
TGTGCCAGCAGCTTAGCGACATCGTACACTGAAGCTTTCTTT
CASSLATSYTEAFF
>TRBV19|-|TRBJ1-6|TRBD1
TGTGCCAGTAGTATTTGGGGCAGGGGGCCTTCACCCCTCCACTTT
CASSIWGRGPSPLHF
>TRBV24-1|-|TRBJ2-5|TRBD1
TGTGCCACCAGTGACGCAGGGACAGGGACAGAGACCCAGTACTTC
CATSDAGTGTETQYF
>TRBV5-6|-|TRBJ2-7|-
TGTGCCAGCAGTTTGAGAAGGGGAGTTGGGTACGAGCAGTACTTC
CASSLRRGVGYEQYF
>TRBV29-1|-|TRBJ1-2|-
TGCAGCGTTGGAGTTGGGGGGGGACCTGGCTACACCTTC
CSVGVGGGPGYTF
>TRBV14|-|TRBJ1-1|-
TGTGCCAGCAGCCAAGACAGGGCTGAAGCTTTCTTT
CASSQDRAEAFF
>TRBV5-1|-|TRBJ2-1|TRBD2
TGCGCCAGCAGCTGGGTGGGACTAGCGGGGGTACGTGAGCAGTTCTTC
CASSWVGLAGVREQFF
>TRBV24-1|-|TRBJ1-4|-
TGTGCCACCAGTGACCCATACTGGGACCCGGATGAAAAACTGTTTTTT
CATSDPYWDPDEKLFF
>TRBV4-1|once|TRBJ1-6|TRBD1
TGCGCCAGCAGCCACCAATTACAGGGGCCGTATTCACCCCTCCACTTT
CASSHQLQGPYSPLHF
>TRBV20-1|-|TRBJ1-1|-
TGCAGTGCGAGTGAGGACCAGATGAACACTGAAGCTTTCTTT
CSASEDQMNTEAFF
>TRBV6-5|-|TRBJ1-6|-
TGTGCCAGCACGTGGGGGGGCCCCTCGCTATCACCCCTCCACTTT
CASTWGGPSLSPLHF
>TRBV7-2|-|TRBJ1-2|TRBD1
TGTGCCAGCAGCTCACAGGGGCACTATGGCTACACCTTC
CASSSQGHYGYTF
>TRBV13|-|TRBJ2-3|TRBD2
TGTGCCAGCGTTAGCGGGGTCGCAGATACGCAGTATTTT
CASVSGVADTQYF
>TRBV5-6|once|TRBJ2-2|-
TGTGCCAGCAGCTTCCCCTCGGCCGGGGAGCTGTTTTTT
CASSFPSAGELFF
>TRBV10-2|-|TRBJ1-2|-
TGCGCCAGCAGTCTCAGGGAAAGCTACTATGGCTACACCTTC
CASSLRESYYGYTF
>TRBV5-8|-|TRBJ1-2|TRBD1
TGTGCCAGCAGTTCTAGTTGGGGACAGTGGAACTATGGCTACACCTTC
CASSSSWGQWNYGYTF
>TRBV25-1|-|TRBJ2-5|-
TGTGCCAGCAGTGAATGGAATGCAGCTAAAGAGACCCAGTACTTC
CASSEWNAAKETQYF
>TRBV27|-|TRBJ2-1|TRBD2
TGTGCCAGCAGTTTACTAGCGGGGGGCCTGGATGAGCAGTTCTTC
CASSLLAGGLDEQFF
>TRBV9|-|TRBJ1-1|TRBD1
TGTGCCAGCAGCGGCCGGGACAGCTTGAACACTGAAGCTTTCTTT
CASSGRDSLNTEAFF
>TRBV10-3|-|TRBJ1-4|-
TGTGCCATCAGTGCTGGGACTAATGAAAAACTGTTTTTT
CAISAGTNEKLFF
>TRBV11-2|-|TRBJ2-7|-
TGTGCCAGCAGCTTAGACGGGGCAGCCTACGAGCAGTACTTC
CASSLDGAAYEQYF
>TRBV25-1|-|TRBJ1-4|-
TGTGCCAGCAGCCCACCTCGGATAAATGAAAAACTGTTTTTT
CASSPPRINEKLFF
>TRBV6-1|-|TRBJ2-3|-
TGTGCCAGCAGTGAGGGTGGGGGGGCCACAGATACGCAGTATTTT
CASSEGGGATDTQYF